The 10 T cell receptor beta chains in this list originate from one sample, sequenced in a study of shared clonotypes between healthy human individuals. Clones were read by immunoSEQ multiplex PCR, and TCRdb kept only the in-frame ones, dropping some. The table includes about 460,000 clones, around 77% detected once. Sequenced material: PBMCs. These receptors all come from a woman aged 40 to 50 in good health. Some clones in this sample may be carry-over from other donors' samples.

The chain links TRBV28 to TRBJ2-7; D gene uncertain. Germline values: CDR1 MDHEN, CDR2 SYDVKM. The CDR3 is made up of 14 amino acids. The germline V and J ends were trimmed by 6 bases and 2 bases, with 14 bases remaining between them. The CDR3 protein is CASRGALPTYEQYF. The DNA for the CDR3 is TGTGCCAGCAGGGGCGCACTGCCTACCTACGAGCAGTACTTC.

The J gene is TRBJ1-5, the V gene TRBV2; 8 bases line up with TRBD1. This CDR3 contains 16 residues. V trimming: 3 bases; J trimming: 7 bases; junction bases outside the gene matches: 11. Per germline, CDR1 SNHLY and CDR2 FYNNEI. The chain's CDR3 is CASSEAGGRRGQPQHF. CDR3 DNA: TGTGCCAGCAGTGAGGCAGGGGGCAGAAGAGGCCAGCCCCAGCATTTT.

The V gene is TRBV6-5, the J gene TRBJ2-1; weak D call: TRBD1 (5 bases). The germline V gene has CDR1 MNHEY and CDR2 SVGAGI. The length of the CDR3 is 13 residues. V was trimmed by 2 bases and J by 5 bases, leaving 7 bases between them. The DNA of the CDR3 is TGTGCCAGCAGTTACGACAGAAACAATGAGCAGTTCTTC. This sequence encodes CASSYDRNNEQFF.

The CDR3 DNA reads as TGTGCCTGGAGTGTTAACAGGGGGAAGAACACTGAAGCTTTCTTT. Translation: CAWSVNRGKNTEAFF. The genes are TRBV30 and TRBJ1-1; 8 bases are a match to TRBD1. The CDR3 runs 15 residues. In germline, CDR1 is GTSNPN, CDR2 SVGIG (reference sequence). V trimming: 0 bases; J trimming: 1 base; junction bases outside the gene matches: 4.

This sequence joins TRBV19 and TRBJ1-3; tentative D call: TRBD1 (6 bases). V was clipped by 9 bases and J by 2 bases, with 11 bases between them. Germline CDR1 and CDR2: LNHDA and SQIVND (reference sequence). The CDR3 sequence is 13 residues long. The CDR3: CASVQGPGNTIYF. CDR3 DNA sequence: TGTGCCAGCGTACAGGGACCTGGAAACACCATATATTTT.

The V gene is TRBV2, the J gene TRBJ2-1; 10 nucleotides agree with TRBD2. Trimming cost V 5 bases and J 5 bases; bases outside gene matches: 6. Germline-derived CDR1 and CDR2 are SNHLY and FYNNEI. The CDR3 covers 15 residues. The CDR3, as DNA: TGTGCCAGCAGTTTTGGACTAGCGGCCAACAATGAGCAGTTCTTC. Protein product: CASSFGLAANNEQFF.

This chain links TRBV10-2 with TRBJ2-5, with 11 bases identical to TRBD2. Germline V gene sequence: CDR1 WSHSY, CDR2 SAAADI. The junction had 8 bases not matched to a gene; V was cut back by 4 bases and J by 4 bases. The CDR3 extends over 16 amino acids. The CDR3 DNA is TGCGCCAGCAGTGCCCTACTAGCGGGAGAAGGAGAGACCCAGTACTTC. This codes for CASSALLAGEGETQYF.

The rearrangement uses TRBV7-2 and TRBJ1-3, with D uncertain. The CDR3 has 13 amino acids. In germline, CDR1 is SGHTA, CDR2 FQGNSA. Trimming removed 0 bases from V and 4 bases from J, with 4 bases in between. The CDR3, as DNA: TGTGCCAGCAGCTTAGCAGCCGGAAACACCATATATTTT. Encoded protein: CASSLAAGNTIYF.

The chain employs TRBV2 and TRBJ2-5, with TRBD1 identical over 8 bases. Germline V gives CDR1 SNHLY, CDR2 FYNNEI. The ends lost 7 bases at V and 5 bases at J; junction bases unmatched: 6. The CDR3 totals 13 residues. The CDR3 region has the DNA TGTGCCAGCACCAGACAGGGGTTGGAGACCCAGTACTTC. Protein product: CASTRQGLETQYF.

This clone was counted once. The gene calls are TRBV11-2 and TRBJ2-3; 7 bases align to TRBD1. Per the germline V gene, CDR1 is SGHAT and CDR2 is FQNNGV. This CDR3 region has 14 residues. The V and J ends lost 4 bases and 6 bases, in that order; junction bases with no gene match: 7. CDR3 sequence (DNA): TGTGCCAGCAGCTCCGGGACAGCAGTGGATACGCAGTATTTT. Translated, it gives CASSSGTAVDTQYF.